The clone carrying this T cell receptor beta chain showed up many times. First-strand cDNA relied on TRAV- and TRBV-specific primers spanning alpha and beta chains. Using a constant-region primer together with a V-primer adapter, TCRs were subjected to 20 PCR cycles of amplification. TCRdb reanalysed the reads using MiXCR and keeps one entry per CDR3 protein. The data contain more than 85,000 distinct CDR3 sequences, 9.4% of them singletons. Regarding time point: before trial treatment. These data come from a study of low-dose radiotherapy and immunotherapy resistance in tumors. Background on the study: Doses delivered to Cohort 2 were 1 Gy per fraction every two weeks, amounting to 13 Gy over 26 weeks. From cycle 1 day 1, patients took oral aspirin 300 mg every day for four cycles. Each patient was administered nivolumab intravenously at 240 mg, which was a flat dose, every two weeks, along with intravenous ipilimumab at 1 mg/kg every six weeks.

The sequences come from PBMCs, collected before treatment. The clonotype comes from a male donor with prostate cancer.

CDR3 coding DNA: TGCGCCAGCGGGTGGGCAGGGGATAACAATGAGCAGTTCTTC. It is translated as CASGWAGDNNEQFF. V usage is TRBV4-1 and J usage is TRBJ2-1; TRBD1 might be the D (6 bases). CDR1 and CDR2 (germline): MGHRA, YSYEKL. Deletions cut 8 bases from V and 5 bases from J, with 16 bases between. The CDR3 extends over 14 amino acids.